Listed below are T cell receptor beta chains from one sample, sequenced in a study of T-cell memory formation after mild COVID-19. TCRdb fed the 5' RACE reads into MiXCR, producing one record per CDR3 protein. The sample lists under 550,000 distinct CDR3 sequences, over 15% occurring once. The source material was PBMCs or a T cell subset sorted from them (not recorded which). The receptors stem from a man between 18 and 35 years old who had mild COVID-19 (a few samples of this study predate the infection). Cell type and time point are not known. The CDR3 runs from the conserved cysteine through the conserved F or W. The D gene is left open where the match is weak. Clone sizes are given selectively: once, few, many, or a class where the clone is expanded.

j_call v_call clone_size d_call cdr3_nt cdr3_aa
TRBJ1-5 TRBV7-8 many . TGTGCCAGCAGCTCATGGACAGAGAATAGCAATCAGCCCCAGCATTTT CASSSWTENSNQPQHF
TRBJ1-5 TRBV2 few TRBD1 TGTGCCAGCAGTGAATTGACAGGGGATAATCAGCCCCAGCATTTT CASSELTGDNQPQHF
TRBJ2-6 TRBV20-1 few . TGCAGTGCTAGGGGGGACCTTTCTGGGGCCAACGTCCTGACTTTC CSARGDLSGANVLTF
TRBJ2-2 TRBV6-2/TRBV6-3 . TRBD2 TGTGCCAGCAACCCTAGGCGCGGGGGGCACGGGGAGCTGTTTTTT CASNPRRGGHGELFF
TRBJ2-3 TRBV5-1 few TRBD2 TGCGCCAGCAGCTTGGTATACGGGAGCGGGGGTGTAGATACGCAGTATTTT CASSLVYGSGGVDTQYF
TRBJ1-6 TRBV10-3 . . TGTGCCATCAGTGGACAGGAACCACTGGGAGGGTATAATTCACCCCTCCACTTT CAISGQEPLGGYNSPLHF
TRBJ1-1 TRBV7-8 . . TGTGCCAGCAGTTTTGGGACTAGGGGGGAAGCTTTCTTT CASSFGTRGEAFF
TRBJ2-7 TRBV12-3/TRBV12-4 . TRBD2 TGTGCCAGCAGTCCAGGACTAGCGGGGGCCCCGTACGAGCAGTACTTC CASSPGLAGAPYEQYF
TRBJ2-2 TRBV7-3 many TRBD1 TGTGCCAGCAGCTCACAGGGGATCACCGGGGAGCTGTTTTTT CASSSQGITGELFF
TRBJ1-1 TRBV9 . . TGTGCCAGCAGCATAGGGGCGGGTGTGGACACTGAAGCTTTCTTT CASSIGAGVDTEAFF
TRBJ2-2 TRBV28 . TRBD1 TGTGCCAGCAGTTTATTGGGACAGGACCTCACCGGGGAGCTGTTTTTT CASSLLGQDLTGELFF
TRBJ2-3 TRBV4-1 . TRBD2 TGCGCCAGCAGCGCTCTAGCGGGCACGCAGTATTTT CASSALAGTQYF
TRBJ1-2 TRBV27 . . TGTGCCAGCAGTTTCAGCTCGGGCTATGGCTACACCTTC CASSFSSGYGYTF
TRBJ1-4 TRBV7-2 few TRBD1 TGTGCCAGCAGCCAGGGGGTGTATGCAACTAATGAAAAACTGTTTTTT CASSQGVYATNEKLFF
TRBJ2-2 TRBV30 few . TGTGCCTGGAGTTTGGAGGCGGCCCTAGGCACCGGGGAGCTGTTTTTT CAWSLEAALGTGELFF